This T cell receptor (beta chain) came from a study of cytomegalovirus exposure and HLA in healthy donors. Study overall: From 150 million to 200 million T cells, an earlier analysis saw around 120 million unique TCR beta sequences. Study conclusions and caveats: A few chains linked to CMV were shown in vitro to be specific for CMV antigens. Exclusion as indistinguishable affected some V segments, including TRBV6-2 and TRBV6-3.

Amplification used 60 Vbeta primers and 13 Jbeta primers. Only in-frame clones appear in the TCRdb table, and some are missing; sequencing was by immunoSEQ multiplex PCR. Of more than 55,000 clones in the sample, roughly 74% are singletons; the top ten hold around 10%. The sample holds a few counts of this clone. The target antigen is unknown. The CDR3 spans 16 residues. The ends lost 4 bases at V and 4 bases at J; junction bases unmatched: 8. Germline CDR1 LNHDA, CDR2 SQIVND (reference sequence). Sequencing was performed on PBMCs. This chain uses TRBV19 with TRBJ1-4, with 8 positions matching TRBD1. This clonotype was sampled from a woman aged 60 to 75 in good health and CMV-seropositive. The CDR3 bases are TGTGCCAGTAGTACGACAGGGGTCTCTGGTAATGAAAAACTGTTTTTT. Protein: CASSTTGVSGNEKLFF.